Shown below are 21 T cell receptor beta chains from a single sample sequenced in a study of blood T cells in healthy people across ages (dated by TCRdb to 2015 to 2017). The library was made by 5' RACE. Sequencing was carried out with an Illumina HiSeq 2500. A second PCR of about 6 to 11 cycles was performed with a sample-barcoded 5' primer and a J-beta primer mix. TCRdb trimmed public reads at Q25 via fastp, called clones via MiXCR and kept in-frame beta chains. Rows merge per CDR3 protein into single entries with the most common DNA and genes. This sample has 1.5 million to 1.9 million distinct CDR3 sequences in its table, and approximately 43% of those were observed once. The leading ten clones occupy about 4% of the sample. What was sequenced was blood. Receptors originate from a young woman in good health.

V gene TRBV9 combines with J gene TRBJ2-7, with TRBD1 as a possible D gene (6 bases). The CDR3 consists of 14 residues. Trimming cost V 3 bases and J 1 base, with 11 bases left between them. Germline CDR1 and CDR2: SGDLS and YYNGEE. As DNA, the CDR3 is TGTGCCAGCAGCGCCGGGACATTTTCCTACGAGCAGTACTTC. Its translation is CASSAGTFSYEQYF.

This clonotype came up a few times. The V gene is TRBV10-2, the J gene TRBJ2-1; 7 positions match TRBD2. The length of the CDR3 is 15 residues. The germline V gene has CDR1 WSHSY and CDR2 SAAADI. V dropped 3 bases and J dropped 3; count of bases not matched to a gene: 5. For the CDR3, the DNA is TGCGCCAGCAGTGATAGAATAGCGGGCTACAATGAGCAGTTCTTC. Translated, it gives CASSDRIAGYNEQFF.

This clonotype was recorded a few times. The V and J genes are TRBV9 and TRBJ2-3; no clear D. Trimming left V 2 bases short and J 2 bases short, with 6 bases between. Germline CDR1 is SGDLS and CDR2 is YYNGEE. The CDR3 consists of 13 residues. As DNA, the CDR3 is TGTGCCAGCAGCGTCCAGAACACAGATACGCAGTATTTT. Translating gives CASSVQNTDTQYF.

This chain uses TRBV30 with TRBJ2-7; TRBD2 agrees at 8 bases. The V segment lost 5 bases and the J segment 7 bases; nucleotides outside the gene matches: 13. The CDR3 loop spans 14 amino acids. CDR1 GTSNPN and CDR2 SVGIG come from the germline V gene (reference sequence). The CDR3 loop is CAWSRRGAWNEQYF. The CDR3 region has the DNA TGTGCCTGGTCTAGGCGGGGGGCATGGAATGAGCAGTACTTC.

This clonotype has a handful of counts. The CDR3 nucleotides are TGCAGTGCTATGCCGTACGGACGCTCCTACGAGCAGTACTTC. Translating gives CSAMPYGRSYEQYF. V and J are TRBV20-1 and TRBJ2-7; D uncertain. CDR3 length: 14 residues. Germline V gene lookup returns CDR1 DFQATT and CDR2 SNEGSKA (reference sequence). V was clipped by 4 bases and J by 0 bases, with 13 bases between them.

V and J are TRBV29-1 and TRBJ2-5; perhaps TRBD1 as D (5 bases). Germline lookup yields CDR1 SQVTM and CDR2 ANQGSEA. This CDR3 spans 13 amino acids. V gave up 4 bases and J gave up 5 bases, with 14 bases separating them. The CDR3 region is CSVVVLGLETQYF. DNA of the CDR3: TGCAGCGTTGTTGTACTGGGGCTGGAGACCCAGTACTTC.

The CDR3 spells CASSSNFRDVMIGGYTF. The CDR3 nucleotides read TGCGCCAGCAGCTCGAACTTCCGGGACGTCATGATCGGTGGCTACACCTTC. The chain employs TRBV5-1 and TRBJ1-2, with a tentative D call TRBD1 (5 bases). CDR1 is SGHRS, CDR2 YFSETQ, per germline. This CDR3 spans 17 amino acids. Trimming cost V 3 bases and J 7 bases, with 25 bases left between them.

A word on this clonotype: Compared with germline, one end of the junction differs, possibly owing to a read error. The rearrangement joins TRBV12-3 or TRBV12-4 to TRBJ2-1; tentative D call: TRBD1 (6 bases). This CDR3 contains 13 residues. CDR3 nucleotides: TGTGCCAGCAGTCCGTGGGGGCGAGAGACCCAGGTCTTC. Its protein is CASSPWGRETQVF.

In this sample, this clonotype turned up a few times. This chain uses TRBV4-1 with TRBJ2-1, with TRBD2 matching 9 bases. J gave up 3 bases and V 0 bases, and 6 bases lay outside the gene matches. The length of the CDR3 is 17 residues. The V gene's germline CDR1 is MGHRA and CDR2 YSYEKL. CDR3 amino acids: CASSQEKALAGYNEQFF. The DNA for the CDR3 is TGCGCCAGCAGCCAAGAGAAGGCACTAGCGGGCTACAATGAGCAGTTCTTC.

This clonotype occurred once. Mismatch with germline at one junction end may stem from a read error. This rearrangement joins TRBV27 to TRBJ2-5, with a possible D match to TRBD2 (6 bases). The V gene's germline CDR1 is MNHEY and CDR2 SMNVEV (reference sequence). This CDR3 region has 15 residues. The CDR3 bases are TGCGCCAGCAAAATAGGCCGGGAGTTGTACGAGACCCAGTACTTC. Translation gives CASKIGRELYETQYF.

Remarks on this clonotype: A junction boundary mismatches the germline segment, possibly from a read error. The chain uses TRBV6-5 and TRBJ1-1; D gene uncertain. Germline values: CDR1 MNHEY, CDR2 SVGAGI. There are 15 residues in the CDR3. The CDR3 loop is CASSYSTGRNPEAFF. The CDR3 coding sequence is TGTGCCAGCAGTTACTCGACGGGAAGGAACCCTGAAGCTTTCTTT.

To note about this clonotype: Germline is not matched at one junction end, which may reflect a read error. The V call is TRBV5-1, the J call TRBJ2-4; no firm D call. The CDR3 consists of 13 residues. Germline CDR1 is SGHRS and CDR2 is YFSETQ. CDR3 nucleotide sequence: TGCGCCAGCAGGGGGTTCACCAAAAGCATTCAGTACTTC. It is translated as CASRGFTKSIQYF.

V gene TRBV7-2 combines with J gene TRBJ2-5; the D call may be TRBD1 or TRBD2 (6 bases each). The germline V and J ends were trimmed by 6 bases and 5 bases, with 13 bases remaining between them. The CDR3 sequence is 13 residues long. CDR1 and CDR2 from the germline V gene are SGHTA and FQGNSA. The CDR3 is CASSRGVGETQYF. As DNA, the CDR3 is TGTGCCAGCAGTAGGGGGGTGGGGGAGACCCAGTACTTC. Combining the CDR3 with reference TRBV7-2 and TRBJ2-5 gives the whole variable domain GAGVSQSPSNKVTEKGKDVELRCDPISGHTALYWYRQSLGQGLEFLIYFQGNSAPDKSGLPSDRFSAERTGGSVSTLTIQRTQQEDSAVYLCASSRGVGETQYFGPGTRLLVL.

In nucleotides, the CDR3 is TGTGCCAGCAGTTCCCGTCCAGTGGGGGGCAATCAGCCCCAGCATTTT. It translates to CASSSRPVGGNQPQHF. The J gene is TRBJ1-5, the V gene TRBV27; D possibly corresponds to TRBD1 (5 bases). Trimming took off 4 bases at V and 2 bases at J, with 15 bases between the two ends. There are 16 residues in the CDR3. The germline V gene has CDR1 MNHEY and CDR2 SMNVEV (reference sequence).

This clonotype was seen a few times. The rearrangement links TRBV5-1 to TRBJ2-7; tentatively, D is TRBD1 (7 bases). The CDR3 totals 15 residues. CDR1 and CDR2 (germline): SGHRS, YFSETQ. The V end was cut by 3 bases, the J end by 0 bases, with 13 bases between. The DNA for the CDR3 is TGCGCCAGCAGCTCGGCGGGACAGAGCTCCTACGAGCAGTACTTC. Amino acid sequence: CASSSAGQSSYEQYF.

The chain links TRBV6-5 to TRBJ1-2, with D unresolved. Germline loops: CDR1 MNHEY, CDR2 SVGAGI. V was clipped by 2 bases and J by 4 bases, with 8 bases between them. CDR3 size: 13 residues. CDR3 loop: CASSYDSGYGYTF. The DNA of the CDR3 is TGTGCCAGCAGTTACGATAGTGGCTATGGCTACACCTTC.

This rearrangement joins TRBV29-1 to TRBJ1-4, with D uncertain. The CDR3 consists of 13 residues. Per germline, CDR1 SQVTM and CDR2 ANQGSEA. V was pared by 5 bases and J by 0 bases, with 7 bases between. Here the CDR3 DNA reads TGCAGCGTTATCAGTGCAACTAATGAAAAACTGTTTTTT. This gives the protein CSVISATNEKLFF.

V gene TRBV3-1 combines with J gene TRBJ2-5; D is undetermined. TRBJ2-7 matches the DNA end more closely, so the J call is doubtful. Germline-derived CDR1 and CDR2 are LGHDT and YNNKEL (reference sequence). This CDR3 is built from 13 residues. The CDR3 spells CASSQAVLYEQYF. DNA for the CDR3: TGTGCCAGCAGCCAAGCAGTACTCTACGAGCAGTACTTC.

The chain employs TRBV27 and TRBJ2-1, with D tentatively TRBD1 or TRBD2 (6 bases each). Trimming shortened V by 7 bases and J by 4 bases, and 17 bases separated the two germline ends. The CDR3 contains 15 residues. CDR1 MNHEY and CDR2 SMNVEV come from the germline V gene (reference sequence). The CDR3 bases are TGTGCCAGCACCGTGGGGGGCCCCGGATACAATGAGCAGTTCTTC. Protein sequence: CASTVGGPGYNEQFF.

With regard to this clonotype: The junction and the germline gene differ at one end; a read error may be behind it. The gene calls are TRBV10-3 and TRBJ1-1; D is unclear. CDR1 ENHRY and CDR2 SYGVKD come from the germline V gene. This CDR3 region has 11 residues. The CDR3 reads CAISPGTGAFF. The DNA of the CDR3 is TGTGCCATCAGTCCGGGCACTGGAGCTTTCTTT.

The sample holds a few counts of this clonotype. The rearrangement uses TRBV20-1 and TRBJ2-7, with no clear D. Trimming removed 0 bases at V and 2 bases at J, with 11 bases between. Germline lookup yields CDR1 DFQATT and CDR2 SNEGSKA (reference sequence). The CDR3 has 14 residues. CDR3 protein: CSARESSVTYEQYF. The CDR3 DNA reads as TGCAGTGCTAGAGAATCCAGCGTAACCTACGAGCAGTACTTC.